The rows below give T cell receptor beta chains drawn from one sample of a study of cytomegalovirus exposure and HLA in healthy donors. Sequencing used immunoSEQ multiplex PCR; TCRdb keeps in-frame clones, though not all of them. The sample spans around 97,000 clones; the ten largest clones claim about 3.5%. Sequencing input: PBMCs. All receptors come from a man aged 40-49 years in good health and CMV-seronegative. Each CDR3 is given with its conserved first and last residue. A D gene is named only where the DNA matches it firmly.

.,TRBJ2-2,TRBV11-3,14,TGTGCCAGCAGCTTAGTATCGGGGACCGGGGAGCTGTTTTTT,CASSLVSGTGELFF
.,TRBJ2-5,TRBV20-1,11,TGCAGTGCTAGAGCGGAAGAGACCCAGTACTTC,CSARAEETQYF
TRBD1,TRBJ1-1,TRBV15,14,TGTGCCACCAGCATTGTCAGGGGGCTGACCGAAGCTTTCTTT,CATSIVRGLTEAFF
TRBD1,TRBJ1-5,TRBV28,16,TGTGCCAGCAGTATCAACCGGGACAGGGCCAATCAGCCCCAGCATTTT,CASSINRDRANQPQHF
.,TRBJ2-7,TRBV7-2,13,TGTGCCAGCAGCTCCAACCAACTATACGAGCAGTACTTC,CASSSNQLYEQYF
.,TRBJ2-7,TRBV5-6,19,TGTGCCAGCAGCTTGAGAATGTCCAGGGTCGGATTAGGGGCCTACGAGCAGTACTTC,CASSLRMSRVGLGAYEQYF
TRBD1,TRBJ2-7,TRBV27,13,TGTGCCAGCAGTTTGGACAGGGGCTACGAGCAGTACTTC,CASSLDRGYEQYF
.,TRBJ1-4,TRBV6-1,10,TGTGCCAGCGGACAGAAAAAACTGTTTTTT,CASGQKKLFF
TRBD2,TRBJ2-2,TRBV28,14,TGTGCCAGCAGAGCGGGAGGGAACACCGGGGAGCTGTTTTTT,CASRAGGNTGELFF
TRBD1,TRBJ2-3,TRBV19,13,TGTGCCAGTAGTAACAGGGGTGCAGATACGCAGTATTTT,CASSNRGADTQYF
.,TRBJ1-4,TRBV4-1,15,TGCGCCAGCAGCACGTCCGGGACATCGGATGAAAAACTGTTTTTT,CASSTSGTSDEKLFF
.,TRBJ1-1,TRBV5-1,15,TGCGCCAGCAGCTTGGGTCGGGGGATGAACACTGAAGCTTTCTTT,CASSLGRGMNTEAFF
.,TRBJ2-5,TRBV2,13,TGTGCCAGCAGTGGTGGCCACCAAGAGACCCAGTACTTC,CASSGGHQETQYF
TRBD2,TRBJ2-1,TRBV18,17,TGTGCCAGCTCACCACTGGCGTCCAGCGGGAGTATGAATGAGCAGTTCTTC,CASSPLASSGSMNEQFF
TRBD2,TRBJ2-3,TRBV13,15,TGTGCCAGCAGCTCGGGACTAGCAAGCACAGATACGCAGTATTTT,CASSSGLASTDTQYF
TRBD1,TRBJ2-7,TRBV10-2,12,TGCGCCAGCAGTGAGCGGGATAGGGGGCCTTTCTTC,CASSERDRGPFF
.,TRBJ2-1,TRBV6-5,14,TGTGCCAGCAGTTACTCGGGACTGACCAATGAGCAGTTCTTC,CASSYSGLTNEQFF
TRBD1,TRBJ1-2,TRBV27,12,TGTGCCAGCAGTTTCCAAGGACAGGGCCACACCTTC,CASSFQGQGHTF
TRBD1,TRBJ2-3,TRBV7-9,15,TGTGCCAGCAGCCCTCCCCGTGCCAGGGGGGATACGCAGTATTTT,CASSPPRARGDTQYF
TRBD2,TRBJ2-2,TRBV7-2,16,TGTGCCAGCAGCGGAGGACTAGCGGGAAGCACCGGGGAGCTGTTTTTT,CASSGGLAGSTGELFF
.,TRBJ2-7,TRBV29-1,14,TGCAGCGTTGAAGACCCAGCGGGCTCCTACGAGCAGTACTTC,CSVEDPAGSYEQYF
TRBD1,TRBJ2-1,TRBV7-9,14,TGTGCCAGCTCCTTAGGACAGGGATTTTTCGAGCAGTTCTTC,CASSLGQGFFEQFF
TRBD1,TRBJ2-7,TRBV6-1,15,TGTGCCAGCAGAGCGAGGACAGGGGGCTCCTACGAGCAGTACTTC,CASRARTGGSYEQYF
TRBD1,TRBJ1-2,TRBV28,14,TGTGCCAGCAGTTCGGGACAGGGTCTCTATGGCTACACCTTC,CASSSGQGLYGYTF
TRBD2,TRBJ2-1,TRBV29-1,10,TGCAGCGTGTGGGGGACTAGCTATCTCTTC,CSVWGTSYLF
.,TRBJ2-4,TRBV5-1,13,TGCGCCAGCAGGGAGGGGCAGGGAAACATTCAGTACTTC,CASREGQGNIQYF
TRBD1,TRBJ1-1,TRBV10-3,15,TGTGCCATCCAAGTCGGTGGGACAGGGAACACTGAAGCTTTCTTT,CAIQVGGTGNTEAFF
.,TRBJ2-5,TRBV5-5,14,TGTGCCAGCAGCTGGGAGGGCAGGGGAGAGACCCAGTACTTC,CASSWEGRGETQYF
TRBD1,TRBJ1-5,TRBV10-3,13,TGTGCCACAACCCAGGGGGCAGAGCAGCCCCAGCATTTT,CATTQGAEQPQHF
.,TRBJ1-1,TRBV7-7,13,TGTGCCAGCAGCTCCGGACAGAACACTGAAGCTTTCTTT,CASSSGQNTEAFF
.,TRBJ1-3,TRBV6-6,14,TGTGCCAGCAGCCGACGACAGGTCGAAAACACCATATATTTT,CASSRRQVENTIYF
TRBD1,TRBJ1-5,TRBV30,16,TGTGCCTGGAGTGTCGGGACAGGACATAGCAATCAGCCCCAGCATTTT,CAWSVGTGHSNQPQHF
.,TRBJ1-4,TRBV5-3,14,TGTGCCAGTCCCCGGGGGGTTTCGGATGAAAAACTGTTTTTT,CASPRGVSDEKLFF
.,TRBJ2-3,TRBV18,17,TGTGCCAGCTCAAACCAGAGACTGGCAGGGGGCACAGATACGCAGTATTTT,CASSNQRLAGGTDTQYF
TRBD1,TRBJ2-3,TRBV2,14,TGTGCCAGCTCCCGGGACAGGGGGACGGATACGCAGTATTTT,CASSRDRGTDTQYF
TRBD1,TRBJ2-5,TRBV6-1,15,TGTGCCAGCAGGGCCGGGACAGGGATAGGAGAGACCCAGTACTTC,CASRAGTGIGETQYF
.,TRBJ1-3,TRBV28,12,TGTGCCAGCAGTTTCGCGGAGAACACCATATATTTT,CASSFAENTIYF
TRBD2,TRBJ2-1,TRBV4-1,15,TGCGCCAGCAGCCCTCTAGCGGGGGGGAAACCACAGCAGTTCTTC,CASSPLAGGKPQQFF
.,TRBJ1-2,TRBV6-6,15,TGTGCCAGCAGATTACTCGATCCGGGTCGATATGGCTACACCTTC,CASRLLDPGRYGYTF
TRBD1,TRBJ1-5,TRBV27,15,TGTGCCAGCAGTTTCCGACAGGGTGAGGATCAGCCCCAGCATTTT,CASSFRQGEDQPQHF